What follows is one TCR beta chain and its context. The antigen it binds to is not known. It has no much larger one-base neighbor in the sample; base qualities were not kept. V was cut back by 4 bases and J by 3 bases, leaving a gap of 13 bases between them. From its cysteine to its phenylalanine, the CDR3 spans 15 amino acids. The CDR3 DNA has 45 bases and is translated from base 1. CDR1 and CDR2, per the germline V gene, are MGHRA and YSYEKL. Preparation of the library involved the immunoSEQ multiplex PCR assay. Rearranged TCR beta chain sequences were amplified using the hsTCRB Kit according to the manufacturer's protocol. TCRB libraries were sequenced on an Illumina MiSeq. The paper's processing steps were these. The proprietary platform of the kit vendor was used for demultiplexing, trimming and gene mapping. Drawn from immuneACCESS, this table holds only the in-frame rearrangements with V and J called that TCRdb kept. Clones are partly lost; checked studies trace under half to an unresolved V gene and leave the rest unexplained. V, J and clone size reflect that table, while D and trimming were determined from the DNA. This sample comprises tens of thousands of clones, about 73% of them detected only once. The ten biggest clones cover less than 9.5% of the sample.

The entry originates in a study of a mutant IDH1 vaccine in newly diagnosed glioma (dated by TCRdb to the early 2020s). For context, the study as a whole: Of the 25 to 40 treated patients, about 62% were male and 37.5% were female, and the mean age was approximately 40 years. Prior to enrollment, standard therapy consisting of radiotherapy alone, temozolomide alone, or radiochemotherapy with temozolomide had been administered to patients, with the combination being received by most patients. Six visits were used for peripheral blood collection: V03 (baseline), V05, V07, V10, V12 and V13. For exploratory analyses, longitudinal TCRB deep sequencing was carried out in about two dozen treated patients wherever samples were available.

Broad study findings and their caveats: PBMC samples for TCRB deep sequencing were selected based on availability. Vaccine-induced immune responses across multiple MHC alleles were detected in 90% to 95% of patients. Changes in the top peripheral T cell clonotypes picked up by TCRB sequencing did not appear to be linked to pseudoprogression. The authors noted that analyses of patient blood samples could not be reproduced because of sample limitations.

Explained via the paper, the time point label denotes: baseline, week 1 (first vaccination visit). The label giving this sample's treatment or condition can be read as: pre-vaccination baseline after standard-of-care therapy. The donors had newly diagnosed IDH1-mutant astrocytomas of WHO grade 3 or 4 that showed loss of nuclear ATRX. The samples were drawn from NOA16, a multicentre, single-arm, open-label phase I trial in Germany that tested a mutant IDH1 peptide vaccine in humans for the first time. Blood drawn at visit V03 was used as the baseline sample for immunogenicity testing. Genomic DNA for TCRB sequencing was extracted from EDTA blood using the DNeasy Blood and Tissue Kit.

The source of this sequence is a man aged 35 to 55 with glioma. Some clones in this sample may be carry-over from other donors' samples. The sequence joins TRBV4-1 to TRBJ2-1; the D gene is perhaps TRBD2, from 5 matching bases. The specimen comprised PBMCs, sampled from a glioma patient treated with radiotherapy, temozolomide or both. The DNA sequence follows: TGCGCCAGCAGCCCGGAGGTAACCTTCTACAATGAGCAGTTCTTC. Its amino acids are CASSPEVTFYNEQFF.